One sample yielded the 22 T cell receptor beta chains listed below, sequenced in a study of T cell responses to AZD1222 COVID-19 vaccine. Sequenced by immunoSEQ multiplex PCR; TCRdb stores in-frame clones only, minus some. The table includes 95,000 to 130,000 clones, about 90% detected once. Sequences were derived from peripheral blood, sampled on day 0 of AZD1222 vaccination. The receptors come from an adult in good health.

The rearrangement links TRBV21-1 to TRBJ1-2. TRBV21-1 is shown as a pseudogene. The CDR3 has 13 amino acids. DNA for the CDR3: TGTGCCAGCACCCCACGGGGTTGGTATGGCTACACCTTC. Translating it yields CASTPRGWYGYTF.

The gene calls are TRBV4-1 and TRBJ2-5; D gene ambiguous. The germline gives CDR1 MGHRA, CDR2 YSYEKL. The CDR3 is 13 amino acids. Trimming pared 5 bases from V and 5 bases from J, leaving 12 bases between. The CDR3 is CASSLGIRETQYF. The CDR3 coding sequence is TGCGCCAGCAGCTTGGGAATTAGGGAGACCCAGTACTTC.

This chain links TRBV28 with TRBJ1-6; D possibly corresponds to TRBD1 (6 bases). CDR1 is MDHEN, CDR2 SYDVKM, per germline. V lost 6 bases and J lost 9, with 12 bases in between. The CDR3 has 13 residues. The CDR3 region is CASRSGARSPLHF. The CDR3 DNA reads as TGTGCCAGCAGGTCAGGGGCACGTTCACCCCTCCACTTT. Complete variable domain (other parts from reference TRBV28 and TRBJ1-6): DVKVTQSSRYLVKRTGEKVFLECVQDMDHENMFWYRQDPGLGLRLIYFSYDVKMKEKGDIPEGYSVSREKKERFSLILESASTNQTSMYLCASRSGARSPLHFGNGTRLTVT.

The V and J genes are TRBV6-5 and TRBJ2-1; 12 nucleotides line up with TRBD2. V lost 10 bases and J lost 8; bases outside the gene matches: 12. Germline V gives CDR1 MNHEY, CDR2 SVGAGI. This CDR3 has 15 amino acids. CDR3 residues: CATMPATSGSDEQFF. In nucleotides, the CDR3 is TGTGCCACCATGCCCGCGACTAGCGGGAGCGATGAGCAGTTCTTC.

This clone was detected a few times. The rearrangement links TRBV6-2 or TRBV6-3 to TRBJ2-3; TRBD1 matches at 8 bases. The CDR3 is 15 amino acids. The V gene end was trimmed by 5 bases and the J gene end by 6 bases; junction bases not matched to a gene: 10. Looked up from germline, CDR1 is MNHEY and CDR2 is SVGEGT. Here the CDR3 DNA reads TGTGCCAGCAGTCCAGACAGGGGCCCCCAGGATACGCAGTATTTT. Protein: CASSPDRGPQDTQYF.

The chain links TRBV2 to TRBJ1-2, with D maybe TRBD1 (5 bases). Trimming took 5 bases from V and 7 from J, leaving 14 bases between them. This CDR3 comprises 13 residues. Looked up from germline, CDR1 is SNHLY and CDR2 is FYNNEI. The CDR3 region is CASSLQGCGGYTF. The CDR3 region has the DNA TGTGCCAGCAGTCTTCAGGGTTGTGGTGGCTACACCTTC.

The CDR3 loop reads CATSREREGQETQYF. DNA for the CDR3: TGTGCCACCAGCAGAGAGCGGGAGGGGCAAGAGACCCAGTACTTC. This chain joins TRBV15 and TRBJ2-5, with 9 bases identical to TRBD2. The germline CDR1 and CDR2 sequences are LNHNV and YYDKDF (reference sequence). Losses at the gene ends were 0 bases for V and 2 bases for J; bases not matched to a gene: 1. The CDR3 loop spans 15 amino acids.

The chain employs TRBV6-5 and TRBJ2-1, with unresolved D. Germline loops: CDR1 MNHEY, CDR2 SVGAGI. V lost 2 bases and J 6 bases, leaving 11 bases between the germline ends. The CDR3 sequence is 14 residues long. The CDR3 coding sequence is TGTGCCAGCAGTTACGCGGAGTTTGGCAATGAGCAGTTCTTC. Encoded protein: CASSYAEFGNEQFF.

The rearrangement uses TRBV27 and TRBJ1-1; possibly TRBD1 for D (5 bases). Per germline, CDR1 MNHEY and CDR2 SMNVEV (reference sequence). This CDR3 is 12 amino acids long. V lost 3 bases, J lost 4 bases, and 6 bases lay in between. The CDR3 DNA sequence: TGTGCCAGCAGTTTCCAGGGCACTGAAGCTTTCTTT. Amino acid sequence: CASSFQGTEAFF.

This chain links TRBV2 with TRBJ2-7, with 9 bases matching TRBD1. Germline trimming cut 8 bases from V and 2 bases from J; bases unmatched to any gene: 7. CDR1 SNHLY and CDR2 FYNNEI come from the germline V gene. The CDR3 runs to 14 residues. In DNA, the CDR3 is TGTGCCAGCGTAGGCTGGGACAGGGCCTACGAGCAGTACTTC. This encodes CASVGWDRAYEQYF.

The chain is built from TRBV3-1 (or the pseudogene TRBV3-2) and TRBJ1-5; 7 bases map to TRBD1. Germline CDR1 is LGHDT and CDR2 is YNNKEL (reference sequence). V shed 3 bases, J shed 4 bases, and the junction held 9 bases outside the gene matches. The CDR3 runs 16 residues. Here the CDR3 DNA reads TGTGCCAGCAGCCACGGAAGGACAGGCCTAAATCAGCCCCAGCATTTT. It encodes CASSHGRTGLNQPQHF.

The J gene is TRBJ1-1, the V gene TRBV15; no firm D call. The V end was cut by 5 bases, the J end by 6 bases, with 16 bases between. This CDR3 is 14 amino acids long. CDR1 is LNHNV and CDR2 is YYDKDF in the germline V gene (reference sequence). CDR3 bases: TGTGCCACCAGCCAAAGACGGGGAGGCTCTGAAGCTTTCTTT. This codes for CATSQRRGGSEAFF.

The V gene is TRBV5-4, the J gene TRBJ2-2; TRBD1 is a possible D gene (5 bases). The germline V and J ends were trimmed by 4 bases and 6 bases, with 13 bases remaining between them. Germline V gene sequence: CDR1 SGHNT, CDR2 YYREEE (reference sequence). The CDR3 runs to 14 residues. The CDR3 region has the DNA TGTGCCAGCAGCATCAGGGATGGGGCCGGGGAGCTGTTTTTT. Amino acids: CASSIRDGAGELFF. Full variable domain (remainder filled in from reference TRBV5-4 and TRBJ2-2): ETGVTQSPTHLIKTRGQQVTLRCSSQSGHNTVSWYQQALGQGPQFIFQYYREEENGRGNFPPRFSGLQFPNYSSELNVNALELDDSALYLCASSIRDGAGELFFGEGSRLTVL.

The chain couples TRBV28 to TRBJ1-3; D may be TRBD1 (6 bases). Trimming removed 5 bases from V and 12 bases from J, with 14 bases in between. The CDR3 spans 12 residues. Germline V gives CDR1 MDHEN, CDR2 SYDVKM. The CDR3 here is CASSAQQGFIYF. The CDR3 coding sequence is TGTGCCAGCAGTGCTCAACAGGGATTCATATATTTT.

The V and J genes are TRBV19 and TRBJ2-7; the D gene is possibly TRBD2 (6 bases). V dropped 3 bases and J dropped 3 bases, with 24 bases sitting between them. CDR1 is LNHDA and CDR2 is SQIVND in the germline V gene (reference sequence). The CDR3 extends over 18 amino acids. CDR3 coding DNA: TGTGCCAGTAGTATTTCGGTTAAGACTAGATTAAAACACTACGAGCAGTACTTC. This encodes CASSISVKTRLKHYEQYF.

J is TRBJ2-7 and V is TRBV28; 9 bases agree with TRBD1. The CDR3 is made up of 12 amino acids. Germline CDR1 is MDHEN and CDR2 is SYDVKM. V dropped 9 bases and J dropped 2; count of bases not matched to a gene: 2. Here the CDR3 DNA reads TGTGCCAGTGGACAGGGGCCCTACGAGCAGTACTTC. Translating it yields CASGQGPYEQYF.

The chain employs TRBV27 and TRBJ2-2; no definite D call. This CDR3 is built from 14 residues. Germline CDR1 is MNHEY and CDR2 is SMNVEV (reference sequence). Between the trimmed V and J ends, which lost 8 bases and 3 bases, there was a span of 13 bases. CDR3 nucleotides: TGTGCCAGCCAGTTAGGGTTCTACACCGGGGAGCTGTTTTTT. This translates into CASQLGFYTGELFF.

This chain links TRBV6-5 with TRBJ2-5; 9 bases fit TRBD2. The trim removed 8 bases at V and 4 bases at J, leaving 8 bases unmatched. This CDR3 is built from 14 residues. Looked up from germline, CDR1 is MNHEY and CDR2 is SVGAGI. CDR3 coding DNA: TGTGCCAGCTCCTCGGGACTAGCTCTAGAGACCCAGTACTTC. Its translation: CASSSGLALETQYF.

The V gene is TRBV7-6, the J gene TRBJ2-3; D is unclear. V gave up 1 base and J gave up 0 bases, with 5 bases separating them. The germline CDR1 and CDR2 sequences are SGHVS and FNYEAQ. The CDR3 consists of 14 residues. The DNA of the CDR3 is TGTGCCAGCAGCTTAGAGATTAGCACAGATACGCAGTATTTT. As protein: CASSLEISTDTQYF.

V usage is TRBV13 and J usage is TRBJ2-7, with 11 positions matching TRBD1. The CDR3 is 15 amino acids. CDR1 and CDR2 from the germline V gene are PRHDT and FYEKMQ (reference sequence). V was pared by 5 bases and J by 6 bases, with 9 bases of the junction left unmatched. Here the CDR3 reads CASSPAGTGGREQYF. For the CDR3, the DNA is TGTGCCAGCAGCCCCGCCGGGACAGGGGGTCGCGAGCAGTACTTC.

This clone was detected only once. In nucleotides, the CDR3 is TGTGCCAGCAGTGAAAGGGGACTAGCGGGGGGGAAAGAGACCCAGTACTTC. Its protein is CASSERGLAGGKETQYF. V and J are TRBV2 and TRBJ2-5, with 16 positions matching TRBD2. V shed 2 bases, J shed 3 bases, and the junction held 3 bases outside the gene matches. This CDR3 is built from 17 residues. In germline, CDR1 is SNHLY, CDR2 FYNNEI.

The V call is TRBV7-2, the J call TRBJ2-3; 9 nucleotides line up with TRBD2. With 4 bases clipped from V and 0 bases from J, the junction kept 14 bases outside the gene matches. The germline gives CDR1 SGHTA, CDR2 FQGNSA. This CDR3 region has 19 residues. The CDR3 reads CASSSLAGDNHSSTDTQYF. Here the CDR3 DNA reads TGTGCCAGCAGCTCGTTAGCGGGGGATAACCACTCTAGCACAGATACGCAGTATTTT.